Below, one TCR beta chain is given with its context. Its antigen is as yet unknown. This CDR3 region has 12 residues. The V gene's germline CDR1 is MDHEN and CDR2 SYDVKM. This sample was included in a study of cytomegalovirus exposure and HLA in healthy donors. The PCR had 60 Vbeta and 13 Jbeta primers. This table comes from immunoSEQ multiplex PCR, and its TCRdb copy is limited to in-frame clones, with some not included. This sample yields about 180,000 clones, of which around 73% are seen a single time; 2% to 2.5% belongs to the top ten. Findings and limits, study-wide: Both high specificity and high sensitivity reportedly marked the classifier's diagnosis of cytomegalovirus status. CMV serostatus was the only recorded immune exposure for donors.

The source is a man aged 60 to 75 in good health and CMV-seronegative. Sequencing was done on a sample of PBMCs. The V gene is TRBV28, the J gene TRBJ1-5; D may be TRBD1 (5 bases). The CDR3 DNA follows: TGTGCTTCCAACGGGGGGGGTCAGCCCCAGCATTTT. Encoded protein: CASNGGGQPQHF.